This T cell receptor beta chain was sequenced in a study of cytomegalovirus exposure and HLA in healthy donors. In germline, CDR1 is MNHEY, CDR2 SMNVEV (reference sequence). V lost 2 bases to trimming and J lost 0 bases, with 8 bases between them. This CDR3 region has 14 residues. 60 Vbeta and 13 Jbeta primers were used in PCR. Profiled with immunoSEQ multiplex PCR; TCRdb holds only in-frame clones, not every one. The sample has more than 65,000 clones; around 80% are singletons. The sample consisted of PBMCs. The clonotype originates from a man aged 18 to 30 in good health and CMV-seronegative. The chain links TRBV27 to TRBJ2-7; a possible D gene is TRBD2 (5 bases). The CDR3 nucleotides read TGTGCCAGCAGTTTAGCCGGGATCTCCTACGAGCAGTACTTC. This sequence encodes CASSLAGISYEQYF.